These T cell receptor beta chains were read from a single sample in a study of T cell responses to AZD1222 COVID-19 vaccine. Sequencing used immunoSEQ multiplex PCR; TCRdb keeps in-frame clones, though not all of them. The table records roughly 140,000 clones, more than 75% of them present only once. The specimen comprised peripheral blood, sampled 28 days after the second AZD1222 dose. These TCRs come from an adult who received the AZD1222 COVID-19 vaccine. Both conserved end residues are part of each CDR3. The order of the fields is V gene, J gene, D gene, clone size, CDR3 protein. D genes are given only for firm matches. Size is stated for part of the rows, as once, few or many counts, or as a class when the clone is expanded.

TRBV13,TRBJ1-3,NA,NA,CASSSAAGRNTIYF
TRBV19,TRBJ1-4,NA,NA,CASSVNHGTSNEKLFF
TRBV4-2,TRBJ2-1,TRBD2,NA,CASSQGLAGDSYNEQFF
TRBV10-3,TRBJ1-6,TRBD1,few,CAISGDRAPNSPLHF
TRBV10-3,TRBJ1-5,NA,NA,CAIGGTELNQPQHF
TRBV2,TRBJ2-2,NA,NA,CASTPTEAGELFF
TRBV28,TRBJ2-7,TRBD1,NA,CASSLGLGTAYEQYF
TRBV19,TRBJ1-5,NA,once,CASMPGHGNQPQHF
TRBV18,TRBJ1-6,NA,NA,CASRSSYNSPLHF
TRBV6-5,TRBJ2-7,NA,once,CASSYSWGTEQYF
TRBV7-2,TRBJ1-5,NA,once,CASSLRPQGVPQPQHF